This T cell receptor beta chain was found in a study of T cell responses to AZD1222 COVID-19 vaccine. Study results and limitations: Clonal diversity may have been underestimated, and the donors were mostly white British, with more females than males. Only a handful of individuals given AZD1222 were seropositive at baseline. Researchers report vaccine-associated CD4 TCRs spanning spike, with dominance at 160-218 and 743-854.

This clone was recorded only once. Its antigen remains unidentified. Per germline, CDR1 LNHDA and CDR2 SQIVND (reference sequence). CDR3 length: 13 residues. V shed 4 bases and J shed 0 bases, with 3 bases lying between them. Profiled with immunoSEQ multiplex PCR; TCRdb holds only in-frame clones, not every one. The sample consists of roughly 42,000 clones, just over 85% of them appearing once. The chain couples TRBV19 to TRBJ2-2; D gene unclear. The sample was peripheral blood, taken 28 days after the second dose of the MenACWY control vaccine. This TCR was sampled from an adult who received the MenACWY meningococcal vaccine as a control. The chain's CDR3 is CASSTSNTGELFF. CDR3 DNA sequence: TGTGCCAGTAGTACCTCGAACACCGGGGAGCTGTTTTTT.